The T cell receptor beta chain described here comes from a study of OX40 agonist ivuxolimab in advanced cancers. The overall study: Patients received ivuxolimab, an agonistic anti-OX40 (CD134) antibody. Head and neck, renal cell, melanoma or hepatocellular carcinoma were the cancers that dose-escalation patients had. Two patients with cutaneous melanoma and one with hepatocellular carcinoma, three in total, showed partial responses. Notes on the study in general: The mean number of expanded clones was higher in CD8+ T cells than in CD4+.

This CDR3 contains 13 residues. Trimming shortened V by 5 bases and J by 8 bases, and 10 bases separated the two germline ends. Germline V gene lookup returns CDR1 MNHNS and CDR2 SASEGT. Worth noting for this clone: Its cognate antigen is unknown.

Only in-frame clones appear in the TCRdb table, and some are missing; sequencing was by immunoSEQ multiplex PCR. Of roughly 70,000 clones listed, around 86% are singletons. The sample here was CD4+ or CD8+ T cells sorted from blood, taken in a trial of the OX40 agonist ivuxolimab. The V call is TRBV6-1, the J call TRBJ1-6; D not certain. This sequence originates from an adult with an advanced solid tumor such as melanoma, head and neck, liver or kidney cancer. CDR3 loop: CASSRRADSPLHF. The CDR3 DNA reads as TGTGCCAGCAGTCGTAGGGCGGATTCACCCCTCCACTTT.